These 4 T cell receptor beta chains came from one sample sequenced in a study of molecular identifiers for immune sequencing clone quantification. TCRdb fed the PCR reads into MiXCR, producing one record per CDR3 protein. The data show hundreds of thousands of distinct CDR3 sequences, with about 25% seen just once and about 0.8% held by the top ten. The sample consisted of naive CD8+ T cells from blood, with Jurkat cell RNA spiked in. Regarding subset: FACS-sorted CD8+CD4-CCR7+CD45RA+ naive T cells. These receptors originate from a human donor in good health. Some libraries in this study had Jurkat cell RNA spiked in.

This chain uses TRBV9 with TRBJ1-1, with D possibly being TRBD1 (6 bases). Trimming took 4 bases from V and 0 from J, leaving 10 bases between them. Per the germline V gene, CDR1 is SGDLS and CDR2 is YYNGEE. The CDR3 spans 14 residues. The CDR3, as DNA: TGTGCCAGCAGCCCAGGGGACATGAACACTGAAGCTTTCTTT. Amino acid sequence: CASSPGDMNTEAFF.

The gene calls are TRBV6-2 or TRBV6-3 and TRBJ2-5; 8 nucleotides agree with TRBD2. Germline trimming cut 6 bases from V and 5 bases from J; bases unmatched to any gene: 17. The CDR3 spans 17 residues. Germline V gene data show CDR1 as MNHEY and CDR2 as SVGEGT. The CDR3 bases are TGTGCCAGCAGCCCCTTCGGGTTAAGCGGGAGTAGCGAGACCCAGTACTTC. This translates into CASSPFGLSGSSETQYF.

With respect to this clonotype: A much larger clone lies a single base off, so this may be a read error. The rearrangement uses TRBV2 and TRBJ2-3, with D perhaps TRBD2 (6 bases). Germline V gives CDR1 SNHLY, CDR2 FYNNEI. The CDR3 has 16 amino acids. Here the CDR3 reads CASSEALDGSTDAQYF. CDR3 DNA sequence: TGTGCCAGCAGTGAAGCGCTTGACGGGAGCACAGATGCGCAGTATTTT.

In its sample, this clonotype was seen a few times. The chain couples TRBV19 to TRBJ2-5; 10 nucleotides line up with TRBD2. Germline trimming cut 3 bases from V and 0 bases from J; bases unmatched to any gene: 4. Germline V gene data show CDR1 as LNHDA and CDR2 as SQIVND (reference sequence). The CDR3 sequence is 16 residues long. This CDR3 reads CASSIGTSGNQETQYF. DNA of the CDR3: TGTGCCAGTAGTATTGGCACTAGCGGGAACCAAGAGACCCAGTACTTC. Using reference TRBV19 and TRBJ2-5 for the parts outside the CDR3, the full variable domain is DGGITQSPKYLFRKEGQNVTLSCEQNLNHDAMYWYRQDPGQGLRLIYYSQIVNDFQKGDIAEGYSVSREKKESFPLTVTSAQKNPTAFYLCASSIGTSGNQETQYFGPGTRLLVL.